Sequencing of this T cell receptor (beta chain) was carried out in a study of blood T cell repertoires in COVID-19. Overall study context: The United States, Italy and Spain provided the acute and convalescent COVID-19 samples. T cells, B-cell-depleted T cells, or PBMCs supplied cDNA or gDNA.

Germline V lookup: CDR1 LNHDA, CDR2 SQIVND (reference sequence). The length of the CDR3 is 15 residues. The germline V and J ends were trimmed by 1 base and 6 bases, with 12 bases remaining between them. In the original workflow: Reference gene primers were amplified, and this amplification served to estimate nucleated cell counts. TCRdb's copy holds only in-frame clones and misses some; the assay was immunoSEQ multiplex PCR. V and J calls and clone size are given by that table; D and trimming were obtained from the DNA. Seen here are about 150,000 clones, approximately 86% observed once, and the top ten hold approximately 2.4%.

The rearrangement uses TRBV19 and TRBJ2-2; a weak D match, TRBD1 (5 bases). The origin of this receptor is a woman between 65 and 79 years old with acute or convalescent COVID-19. Sequenced material: peripheral blood. DNA of the CDR3: TGTGCCAGTAGTATAGCGGCAGGGTACCCCGGGGAGCTGTTTTTT. Translation: CASSIAAGYPGELFF.